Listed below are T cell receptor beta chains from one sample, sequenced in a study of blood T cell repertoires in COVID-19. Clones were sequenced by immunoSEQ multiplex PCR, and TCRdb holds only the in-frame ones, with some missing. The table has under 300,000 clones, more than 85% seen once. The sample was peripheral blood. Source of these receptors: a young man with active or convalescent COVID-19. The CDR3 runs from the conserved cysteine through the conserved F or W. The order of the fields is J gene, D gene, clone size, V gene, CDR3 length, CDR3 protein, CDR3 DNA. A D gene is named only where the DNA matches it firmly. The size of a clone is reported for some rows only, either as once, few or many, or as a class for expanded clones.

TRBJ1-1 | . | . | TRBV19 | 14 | CASRLQGGLTEAFF | TGTGCCAGTAGACTACAGGGAGGGTTAACTGAAGCTTTCTTT
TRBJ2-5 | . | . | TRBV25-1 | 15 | CASSENRGGRETQYF | TGTGCCAGCAGTGAAAACCGGGGTGGGCGAGAGACCCAGTACTTC
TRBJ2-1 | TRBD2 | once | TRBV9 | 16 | CASSTPRGGIYNEQFF | TGTGCCAGCAGCACTCCTCGCGGGGGTATCTACAATGAGCAGTTCTTC
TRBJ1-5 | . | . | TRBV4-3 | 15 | CASSQDWESNQPQHF | TGCGCCAGCAGCCAAGATTGGGAGTCAAATCAGCCCCAGCATTTT
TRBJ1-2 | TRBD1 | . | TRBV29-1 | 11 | CSVLDRDGYTF | TGCAGCGTTCTGGACAGGGATGGCTACACCTTC
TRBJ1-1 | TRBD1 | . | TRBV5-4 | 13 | CADHGTGGDEAFF | TGTGCCGATCACGGGACAGGGGGGGATGAAGCTTTCTTT
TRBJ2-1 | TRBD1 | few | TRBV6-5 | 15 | CASSPAPTGDNEQFF | TGTGCCAGCAGTCCCGCCCCAACAGGGGACAATGAGCAGTTCTTC
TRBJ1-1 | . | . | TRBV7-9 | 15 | CASSKPTNLNTEAFF | TGTGCCAGCAGCAAACCGACAAACCTGAACACTGAAGCTTTCTTT
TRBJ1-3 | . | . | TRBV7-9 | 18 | CASSGITGLSPSGNTIYF | TGTGCCAGCAGCGGAATAACAGGGCTATCCCCCTCTGGAAACACCATATATTTT
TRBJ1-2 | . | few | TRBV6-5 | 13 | CASSYDTSYGYTF | TGTGCCAGCAGTTACGACACCTCCTATGGCTACACCTTC
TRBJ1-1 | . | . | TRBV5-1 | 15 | CASSLDHPQDTEAFF | TGCGCCAGCAGCTTGGACCACCCGCAGGATACTGAAGCTTTCTTT
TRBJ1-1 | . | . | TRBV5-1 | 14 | CASSEGRWATEAFF | TGCGCCAGCAGCGAGGGCCGTTGGGCCACTGAAGCTTTCTTT
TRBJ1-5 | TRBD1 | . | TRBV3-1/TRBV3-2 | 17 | CASSPGQGKGGNQPQHF | TGTGCCAGCAGCCCCGGACAGGGGAAGGGAGGCAATCAGCCCCAGCATTTT
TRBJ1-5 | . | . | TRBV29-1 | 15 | CSVETTIVAGQPQHF | TGCAGCGTCGAGACGACCATTGTGGCGGGACAGCCCCAGCATTTT
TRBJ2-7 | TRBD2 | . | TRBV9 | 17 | CASSPLAGGLGAHEQYF | TGTGCCAGCAGCCCGCTAGCGGGAGGACTGGGTGCCCACGAGCAGTACTTC
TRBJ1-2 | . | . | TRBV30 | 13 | CAWSLQGHYGYTF | TGTGCCTGGAGTCTACAGGGTCACTATGGCTACACCTTC
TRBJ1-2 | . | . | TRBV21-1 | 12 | CASCRQGVGYTF | TGTGCCAGCTGCAGACAGGGGGTAGGCTACACCTTC
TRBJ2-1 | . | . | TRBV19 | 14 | CASSEDGTSNEQFF | TGTGCCAGTAGTGAAGATGGGACTTCGAATGAGCAGTTCTTC
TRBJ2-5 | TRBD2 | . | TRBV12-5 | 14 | CASGTPAGLETQYF | TGTGCTAGTGGGACCCCAGCGGGGTTGGAGACCCAGTACTTC
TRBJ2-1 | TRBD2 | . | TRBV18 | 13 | CASGRGGEGEQFF | TGTGCCAGCGGTCGGGGGGGAGAGGGTGAGCAGTTCTTC
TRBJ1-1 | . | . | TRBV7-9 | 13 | CASSQQGNTEAFF | TGTGCCAGCAGCCAACAGGGCAACACTGAAGCTTTCTTT
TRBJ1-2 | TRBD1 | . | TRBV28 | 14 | CASTQDREDYGYTF | TGTGCCAGCACCCAAGACAGGGAGGACTATGGCTACACCTTC
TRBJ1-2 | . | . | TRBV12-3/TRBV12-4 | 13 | CASSLPPSPTNTF | TGTGCCAGCAGTTTACCCCCAAGCCCCACCAACACCTTC
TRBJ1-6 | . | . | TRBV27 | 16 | CASSLSVPYPNSPLHF | TGTGCCAGCAGTTTAAGTGTACCCTACCCAAATTCACCCCTCCACTTT
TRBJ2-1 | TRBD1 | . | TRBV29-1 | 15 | CSAGQGFKGTNEQFF | TGCAGCGCCGGACAGGGGTTCAAGGGGACCAATGAGCAGTTCTTC
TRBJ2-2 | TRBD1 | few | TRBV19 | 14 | CASSSGTVTGELFF | TGTGCCAGTAGTTCCGGGACAGTCACCGGGGAGCTGTTTTTT
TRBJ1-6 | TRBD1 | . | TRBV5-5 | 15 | CASSLQGRTDSPLHF | TGTGCCAGCAGCTTACAGGGGAGGACGGATTCACCCCTCCACTTT
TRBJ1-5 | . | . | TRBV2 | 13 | CASSGEGNQPQHF | TGTGCCAGCAGTGGGGAGGGGAATCAGCCCCAGCATTTT
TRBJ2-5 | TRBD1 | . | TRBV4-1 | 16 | CASSNPGQGARETQYF | TGCGCCAGCAGCAATCCGGGACAGGGGGCGCGAGAGACCCAGTACTTC
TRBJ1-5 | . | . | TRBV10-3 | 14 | CAIRETGPDQPQHF | TGTGCCATCAGGGAGACAGGCCCGGATCAGCCCCAGCATTTT
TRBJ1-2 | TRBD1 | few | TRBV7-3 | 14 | CASSPTGVGYGYTF | TGTGCCAGCAGCCCGACAGGGGTTGGCTATGGCTACACCTTC
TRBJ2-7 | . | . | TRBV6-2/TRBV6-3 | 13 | CASSYTAAYEQYF | TGTGCCAGCAGTTACACCGCAGCCTACGAGCAGTACTTC
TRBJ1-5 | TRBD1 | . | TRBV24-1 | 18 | CATSEGDRGKGSNQPQHF | TGTGCCACCAGTGAGGGGGACAGGGGAAAAGGGAGCAATCAGCCCCAGCATTTT
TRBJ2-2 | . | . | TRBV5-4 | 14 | CASSSFTSTGELFF | TGTGCCAGCAGCTCCTTCACTAGCACCGGGGAGCTGTTTTTT
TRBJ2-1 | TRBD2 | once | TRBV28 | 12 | CASSQPGLALVF | TGTGCCAGCAGCCAACCGGGACTAGCTCTTGTCTTC
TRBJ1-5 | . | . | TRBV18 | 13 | CASSPQGYQPQHF | TGTGCCAGCTCACCTCAGGGATATCAGCCCCAGCATTTT
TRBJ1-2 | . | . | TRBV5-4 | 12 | CASSAQNYGYTF | TGTGCCAGCAGCGCGCAAAACTATGGCTACACCTTC
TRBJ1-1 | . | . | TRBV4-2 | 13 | CASRQDRDTEAFF | TGTGCCAGCAGGCAAGACCGGGACACTGAAGCTTTCTTT
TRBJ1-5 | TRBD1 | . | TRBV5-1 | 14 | CASSLGTGNQPQHF | TGCGCCAGCAGCCTCGGGACAGGCAATCAGCCCCAGCATTTT
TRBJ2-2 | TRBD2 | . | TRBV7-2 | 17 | CASSKGAGRASTGELFF | TGTGCCAGCAGCAAAGGAGCGGGACGCGCCAGCACCGGGGAGCTGTTTTTT
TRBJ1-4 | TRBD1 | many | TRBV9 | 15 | CASSVNRGRNEKLFF | TGTGCCAGCAGCGTAAACAGGGGCAGAAATGAAAAACTGTTTTTT
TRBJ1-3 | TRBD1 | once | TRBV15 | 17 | CATSRDRAGGSGNTIYF | TGTGCCACCAGCAGAGATCGGGCAGGGGGCTCTGGAAACACCATATATTTT
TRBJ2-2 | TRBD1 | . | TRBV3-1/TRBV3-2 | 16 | CASSQDGGQRTGELFF | TGTGCCAGCAGCCAAGATGGGGGACAGCGCACCGGGGAGCTGTTTTTT
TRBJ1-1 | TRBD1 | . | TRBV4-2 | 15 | CASSQGGDRGGLCFF | TGTGCCAGCAGCCAAGGTGGAGACAGGGGAGGTTTGTGTTTCTTT